A single sample gave rise to the 30 T cell receptor beta chains below, sequenced in a study of T-cell reconstitution after alpha-beta-depleted transplantation in children. A TCRbeta library incorporating unique molecular identifiers was prepared. Each CDR3 protein gets one entry after TCRdb re-called the PCR reads with MiXCR. The profile covers about 490,000 distinct CDR3 sequences, with about 11% appearing a single time and roughly 2.1% taken by the ten largest. The starting material was PBMCs, obtained before TCRalphabeta/CD19-depleted stem cell transplant. These receptors came from a child aged 2-15 years with inherited bone marrow failure, due to receive a stem cell transplant.

The DNA for the CDR3 is TGCGCCAGCACCGCCCCTAGTAACTATGGCTACACCTTC. Translated: CASTAPSNYGYTF. The genes are TRBV10-2 and TRBJ1-2; D ambiguous. V was pared by 7 bases and J by 1 base, with 10 bases between. CDR1 and CDR2 (germline): WSHSY, SAAADI. The CDR3 loop spans 13 amino acids.

V and J are TRBV12-3 or TRBV12-4 and TRBJ2-7; 12 nucleotides match TRBD2. Losses at the gene ends were 9 bases for V and 4 bases for J; bases not matched to a gene: 7. The CDR3 covers 14 residues. CDR3 coding DNA: TGTGCCAGTCCCCGGACTAGCGGGGATTACGAGCAGTACTTC. Translation gives CASPRTSGDYEQYF.

V usage is TRBV19 and J usage is TRBJ2-7; 9 bases map to TRBD2. V lost 3 bases and J lost 4; bases outside the gene matches: 7. Germline V gives CDR1 LNHDA, CDR2 SQIVND (reference sequence). CDR3 length equals 15 residues. The CDR3 sequence: CASSMSSGVHYEQYF. The CDR3 nucleotides read TGTGCCAGTAGTATGTCTAGCGGGGTCCATTACGAGCAGTACTTC.

This clonotype has a count of ten or more. The chain employs TRBV5-8 and TRBJ1-1, with D possibly matching TRBD1 (6 bases). The germline V gene has CDR1 SGHTS and CDR2 YDEGEE. There are 16 residues in the CDR3. V lost 2 bases, J lost 0 bases, and 14 bases lay in between. Here the CDR3 reads CASSFDRFPMNTEAFF. CDR3 nucleotides: TGTGCCAGCAGCTTTGACAGGTTCCCCATGAACACTGAAGCTTTCTTT.

This clonotype was recorded many times. Its ends do not fully match the called genes, so a read error is possible. The V and J genes are TRBV6-5 and TRBJ2-3; D might be TRBD2 (5 bases). CDR1 is MNHEY, CDR2 SVGAGI, per germline. The CDR3 has 16 amino acids. For the CDR3, the DNA is TGTGCCAGCAGTTATTTGATCGGAGGTGACACACATACGCAGTATTTT. Translating gives CASSYLIGGDTHTQYF.

This clonotype was observed at least ten times. The V gene is TRBV5-1, the J gene TRBJ1-4; TRBD1 aligns across 10 bases. This CDR3 contains 15 residues. The germline V gene encodes CDR1 SGHRS and CDR2 YFSETQ. Unmatched junction bases numbered 6, after V lost 2 bases and J lost 8 bases. CDR3 region: CASSLTGTGEEKLFF. For the CDR3, the DNA is TGCGCCAGCAGCTTAACCGGGACAGGGGAGGAAAAACTGTTTTTT.

CDR3 in amino acids: CASSVLGSSYNEQFF. DNA of the CDR3: TGTGCCAGCAGCGTATTGGGGAGCTCCTACAATGAGCAGTTCTTC. This chain joins TRBV9 and TRBJ2-1; weak D call: TRBD2 (5 bases). Germline CDR1 and CDR2: SGDLS and YYNGEE. The CDR3 runs to 15 residues. Trimming stripped 1 base from V and 0 bases from J, with 8 bases between.

This clonotype appeared many times. J is TRBJ2-1 and V is TRBV27; tentative D call: TRBD2 (5 bases). Deletions cut 6 bases from V and 9 bases from J, with 12 bases between. Germline values: CDR1 MNHEY, CDR2 SMNVEV (reference sequence). The CDR3 runs to 12 residues. This chain's CDR3 is CASSLLAGEQFF. The DNA of the CDR3 is TGTGCCAGCAGCCTGCTAGCTGGTGAGCAGTTCTTC.

This clonotype was recorded a few times. This rearrangement joins TRBV28 to TRBJ2-1, with 10 bases matching TRBD2. The CDR3 loop spans 15 amino acids. From germline, CDR1 is MDHEN and CDR2 SYDVKM. V lost 5 bases to trimming and J lost 6 bases; unmatched junction nucleotides: 7. The CDR3 nucleotides are TGTGCCAGCAGTACACTAGCGGGAATGATCAATGAGCAGTTCTTC. Amino acids: CASSTLAGMINEQFF.

In its sample, this clonotype was seen many times. The V and J genes are TRBV5-1 and TRBJ2-1; 12 bases fit TRBD2. The V gene's germline CDR1 is SGHRS and CDR2 YFSETQ. The CDR3 has 14 residues. Losses at the gene ends were 4 bases for V and 8 bases for J; bases not matched to a gene: 4. CDR3: CASSLAGGPYEQFF. DNA of the CDR3: TGCGCCAGCAGCCTAGCGGGAGGGCCTTATGAGCAGTTCTTC.

This clonotype was found a few times. The chain links TRBV28 to TRBJ1-5; D ambiguous. The V gene's germline CDR1 is MDHEN and CDR2 SYDVKM. There are 17 residues in the CDR3. V was trimmed by 1 base and J by 0 bases, leaving 13 bases between them. The CDR3 DNA follows: TGTGCCAGCAGTTTATTTCGAGGGCCCTATAGCAATCAGCCCCAGCATTTT. Its protein is CASSLFRGPYSNQPQHF.

The chain combines TRBV7-9 with TRBJ1-1; 8 positions agree with TRBD1. The CDR3 has 15 residues. The V and J ends lost 6 bases and 1 base, in that order; junction bases with no gene match: 7. Germline CDR1 and CDR2: SEHNR and FQNEAQ (reference sequence). The CDR3 here is CASRPGQGGNTEAFF. DNA of the CDR3: TGTGCCAGCAGACCCGGACAGGGTGGGAACACTGAAGCTTTCTTT.

In its sample, this clonotype was seen a few times. J is TRBJ1-1 and V is TRBV18, with no clear D. The CDR3 contains 14 residues. Germline V gives CDR1 KGHSH, CDR2 LQKENI. Between the trimmed V and J ends, which lost 0 bases and 13 bases, there was a span of 18 bases. DNA for the CDR3: TGTGCCAGCTCACCACCGGGTCGAGGAGGGTGGGTTTTCTTT. It translates to CASSPPGRGGWVFF.

A note on this clonotype: A much larger clone differs by one base, so this may be a read error. The chain combines TRBV12-3 or TRBV12-4 with TRBJ2-7, with unresolved D. The CDR3 is 12 amino acids. V was trimmed by 0 bases and J by 6 bases, leaving 6 bases between them. CDR3 sequence (DNA): TGTGCCAGCAGTTTAGCAAGGATCGAGCAGTACTTC. Amino acid sequence: CASSLARIEQYF.

This clonotype was detected many times. The chain has TRBV20-1 and TRBJ2-7, with 13 nucleotides matching TRBD2. Trimming cost V 6 bases and J 4 bases; bases outside gene matches: 9. Germline values: CDR1 DFQATT, CDR2 SNEGSKA (reference sequence). The CDR3 length is 15 residues. The CDR3, as DNA: TGCAGTGCCGAAGGGACTAGCGGGATAGGGTACGAGCAGTACTTC. Its translation is CSAEGTSGIGYEQYF.

The genes are TRBV2 and TRBJ2-7, with 9 positions matching TRBD2. The CDR3 covers 15 residues. CDR1 and CDR2 (germline): SNHLY, FYNNEI. With V trimmed by 2 bases and J by 4 bases, 6 bases remained unmatched. The CDR3 loop is CASSERLAGMYEQYF. CDR3 in DNA: TGTGCCAGCAGTGAAAGGCTAGCGGGAATGTACGAGCAGTACTTC.

This clonotype has ten or more counts. V and J are TRBV28 and TRBJ1-1, with 7 bases that match TRBD1. Germline CDR1 is MDHEN and CDR2 is SYDVKM. The CDR3 loop spans 15 amino acids. V shed 4 bases and J 1 base; nucleotides not matched to a gene: 6. The CDR3 nucleotides are TGTGCCAGCAGTTGGGAGACAGGGCAGAACACTGAAGCTTTCTTT. Translated: CASSWETGQNTEAFF.

This clonotype was observed a few times. This sequence joins TRBV29-1 and TRBJ2-5, with D perhaps matching TRBD2 (6 bases). Between the trimmed V and J ends, which lost 2 bases and 0 bases, there was a span of 10 bases. CDR3 length: 14 residues. CDR1 is SQVTM, CDR2 ANQGSEA, per germline. CDR3 bases: TGCAGCGTTGAATCCCGGGACTACCAAGAGACCCAGTACTTC. Translated: CSVESRDYQETQYF.

In its sample, this clonotype was seen once. A much larger clone lies a single base off, so this may be a read error. This chain links TRBV19 with TRBJ2-7, with D possibly TRBD2 on 6 matching bases. The CDR3 runs 13 residues. Germline loops: CDR1 LNHDA, CDR2 SQIVND (reference sequence). CDR3 sequence: CASIIVWGDEQYF. In nucleotides, the CDR3 is TGTGCCAGTATTATAGTTTGGGGGGACGAGCAGTACTTC.

This clonotype came up many times. The genes are TRBV5-1 and TRBJ1-5, with 9 bases aligning to TRBD1. Per germline, CDR1 SGHRS and CDR2 YFSETQ. The trim removed 3 bases at V and 6 bases at J, leaving 7 bases unmatched. CDR3 size: 15 residues. DNA for the CDR3: TGCGCCAGCAGCTCCGGGACAGGGACTGGTCAGCCCCAGCATTTT. Protein product: CASSSGTGTGQPQHF. The whole variable domain, remainder taken from reference TRBV5-1 and TRBJ1-5, is KAGVTQTPRYLIKTRGQQVTLSCSPISGHRSVSWYQQTPGQGLQFLFEYFSETQRNKGNFPGRFSGRQFSNSRSEMNVSTLELGDSALYLCASSSGTGTGQPQHFGDGTRLSIL.

This clonotype was detected ten times or more. J is TRBJ2-7 and V is TRBV20-1; tentative D call: TRBD2 (5 bases). CDR3 size: 13 residues. V was cut by 2 bases and J by 4 bases, with 12 bases left in between. Per the germline V gene, CDR1 is DFQATT and CDR2 is SNEGSKA (reference sequence). The CDR3 is CSARSVLAYEQYF. The CDR3 region has the DNA TGCAGTGCTAGATCAGTGTTAGCGTACGAGCAGTACTTC.

This clonotype was detected many times. This chain connects TRBV12-3 or TRBV12-4 to TRBJ2-3; the D is unclear. This CDR3 contains 14 residues. V gave up 6 bases and J gave up 0 bases, with 10 bases separating them. Here the CDR3 reads CASRGRPSTDTQYF. The DNA for the CDR3 is TGTGCCAGCAGAGGACGGCCCAGCACAGATACGCAGTATTTT.

This clonotype was counted many times. The chain combines TRBV28 with TRBJ2-5; possibly TRBD2 for D (5 bases). Germline V gene data show CDR1 as MDHEN and CDR2 as SYDVKM. The length of the CDR3 is 14 residues. The germline V and J ends were trimmed by 5 bases and 0 bases, with 10 bases remaining between them. In DNA form, the CDR3 reads TGTGCCAGCAGTCCTCGGGGTAACCAAGAGACCCAGTACTTC. Encoded protein: CASSPRGNQETQYF.

The sample holds a few counts of this clonotype. This chain uses TRBV2 with TRBJ2-5; 7 positions match TRBD2. Germline CDR1 reads SNHLY; CDR2 reads FYNNEI. The V gene end was trimmed by 2 bases and the J gene end by 2 bases; junction bases not matched to a gene: 11. The length of the CDR3 is 17 residues. The CDR3 DNA sequence: TGTGCCAGCAGTGAAAGATTAGTGGGAGGGTCTCAAGAGACCCAGTACTTC. It encodes CASSERLVGGSQETQYF. Variable domain in full (rest from reference TRBV2 and TRBJ2-5): EPEVTQTPSHQVTQMGQEVILRCVPISNHLYFYWYRQILGQKVEFLVSFYNNEISEKSEIFDDQFSVERPDGSNFTLKIRSTKLEDSAMYFCASSERLVGGSQETQYFGPGTRLLVL.

In its sample, this clonotype was seen many times. The chain joins TRBV18 to TRBJ2-3, with 9 nucleotides matching TRBD2. The CDR3 covers 17 residues. V lost 4 bases and J lost 1; bases outside the gene matches: 9. Germline assignment: CDR1 KGHSH and CDR2 LQKENI. CDR3 in amino acids: CASSRVQLAGRTDTQYF. The DNA for the CDR3 is TGTGCCAGCTCACGGGTTCAACTAGCGGGCCGCACAGATACGCAGTATTTT.

This clonotype was seen many times. The rearrangement joins TRBV11-2 to TRBJ2-2; 8 nucleotides agree with TRBD2. This CDR3 has 18 amino acids. Germline-derived CDR1 and CDR2 are SGHAT and FQNNGV. Trimming took 2 bases from V and 0 from J; bases not matched to a gene: 8. The CDR3 DNA is TGTGCCAGCAGCTTAAGTGTACTAGCGGTAACGAACACCGGGGAGCTGTTTTTT. Protein: CASSLSVLAVTNTGELFF. Filled out from reference TRBV11-2 and TRBJ2-2, the complete variable domain reads EAGVAQSPRYKIIEKRQSVAFWCNPISGHATLYWYQQILGQGPKLLIQFQNNGVVDDSQLPKDRFSAERLKGVDSTLKIQPAKLEDSAVYLCASSLSVLAVTNTGELFFGEGSRLTVL.

This clonotype was counted ten times or more. The genes are TRBV28 and TRBJ2-3, with TRBD2 matching 7 bases. The J segment lost 6 bases and the V segment lost 3 bases, leaving 6 bases of the junction unmatched. Germline V lookup: CDR1 MDHEN, CDR2 SYDVKM. The CDR3 has 14 amino acids. The DNA for the CDR3 is TGTGCCAGCAGTTTCCTAACGGGAGGTGATACGCAGTATTTT. This gives the protein CASSFLTGGDTQYF.

This clonotype was found many times. The V and J genes are TRBV5-1 and TRBJ2-1, with a possible D match to TRBD1 (5 bases). The CDR3 has 14 residues. Between the trimmed V and J ends, which lost 0 bases and 9 bases, there was a span of 13 bases. CDR1 and CDR2 from the germline V gene are SGHRS and YFSETQ. The CDR3 loop is CASSLALLRGEQFF. CDR3 coding DNA: TGCGCCAGCAGCTTGGCATTACTTAGGGGTGAGCAGTTCTTC.

In its sample, this clonotype was seen a few times. This chain connects TRBV4-3 to TRBJ2-1; 9 nucleotides align to TRBD2. CDR1 and CDR2 from the germline V gene are LGHNA and YSLEER. V lost 7 bases and J lost 8; bases outside the gene matches: 6. The CDR3 runs to 13 residues. The CDR3 is CASIHTSGHEQFF. The CDR3 nucleotides read TGCGCCAGCATCCACACTAGCGGGCATGAGCAGTTCTTC.

At least ten counts were recorded for this clonotype. The chain links TRBV7-2 to TRBJ2-1; the D is unclear. There are 15 residues in the CDR3. V lost 3 bases, J lost 0 bases, and 9 bases lay in between. Per the germline V gene, CDR1 is SGHTA and CDR2 is FQGNSA. The CDR3 nucleotides are TGTGCCAGCAGCTTTGCGGCGAGCTCCTACAATGAGCAGTTCTTC. This gives the protein CASSFAASSYNEQFF.